Listed below are T cell receptor beta chains from one sample, sequenced in a study of CD8 T cells in Susac syndrome. One entry per CDR3 protein results from TCRdb running MiXCR on the immunoSEQ multiplex PCR reads. The table records more than 150,000 distinct CDR3 sequences, over 85% of them present only once. The sequenced sample was CD8+ T cells from PBMCs. These receptor sequences come from a human donor with multiple sclerosis. Each CDR3 is given with its conserved first and last residue. A D gene is named only where the DNA matches it firmly. A clone size is listed for some rows: how often the clone was seen (once, few, many), or a class if it is expanded.

D gene	V gene	J gene	clone size	CDR3 protein	CDR3 DNA
.	TRBV5-4	TRBJ2-7	.	CASSFQLNEQYF	TGTGCCAGCAGCTTCCAACTAAACGAGCAGTACTTC
.	TRBV9	TRBJ1-2	.	CASTGAPGAQQGPDGYTF	TGTGCCAGCACGGGGGCGCCCGGGGCACAGCAGGGTCCGGATGGCTACACCTTC
TRBD1	TRBV2	TRBJ1-1	.	CASSDPGQGCIF	TGTGCCAGCAGTGATCCGGGACAGGGGTGCATCTTT
.	TRBV7-9	TRBJ2-1	few	CASSLESSGGNEQFF	TGTGCCAGCAGCTTAGAATCTTCCGGAGGGAATGAGCAGTTCTTC
TRBD1	TRBV20-1	TRBJ2-7	.	CSARIPGQGPYEQYF	TGCAGTGCTAGGATTCCGGGACAGGGCCCCTACGAGCAGTACTTC
.	TRBV29-1	TRBJ2-7	.	CSVDGRGEQYF	TGCAGCGTTGATGGGAGAGGCGAGCAGTACTTC
.	TRBV27	TRBJ1-2	.	CASSAGGPIYGYTF	TGTGCCAGCAGTGCCGGGGGCCCGATCTATGGCTACACCTTC
.	TRBV29-1	TRBJ1-2	.	CSVEGRFYGYTF	TGCAGCGTTGAAGGCAGGTTCTATGGCTACACCTTC
TRBD2	TRBV29-1	TRBJ2-1	once	CSVEGMGGSYNEQFF	TGCAGCGTTGAAGGAATGGGGGGGTCCTACAATGAGCAGTTCTTC
.	TRBV29-1	TRBJ1-2	.	CSVEVRSPYGYTF	TGCAGCGTTGAGGTTAGAAGTCCTTATGGCTACACCTTC
.	TRBV6-5	TRBJ2-5	.	CASSPPLANQETQYF	TGTGCCAGCAGCCCACCCCTAGCGAACCAAGAGACCCAGTACTTC
TRBD2	TRBV12-3/TRBV12-4	TRBJ2-1	.	CASTQLAGGQYNEQFF	TGTGCCAGCACTCAACTAGCGGGGGGCCAGTACAATGAGCAGTTCTTC
.	TRBV7-9	TRBJ1-2	.	CASTEEGGSAGYTF	TGTGCCAGCACCGAGGAGGGAGGCAGCGCGGGCTACACCTTC
.	TRBV5-6	TRBJ1-5	.	CASSSGGGPQHF	TGTGCCAGCAGCTCCGGCGGGGGACCCCAGCATTTT
TRBD1	TRBV24-1	TRBJ2-3	once	CATSDRQGVRTDTQYF	TGTGCCACCAGTGACCGACAGGGGGTAAGGACAGATACGCAGTATTTT
TRBD1	TRBV29-1	TRBJ1-2	.	CSVEDRSPTGGYGYTF	TGCAGCGTTGAAGACCGATCCCCGACAGGGGGATATGGCTACACCTTC
TRBD1	TRBV7-9	TRBJ2-7	.	CASSMTGGAYEQYF	TGTGCCAGCAGCATGACAGGGGGAGCCTACGAGCAGTACTTC
.	TRBV30	TRBJ2-1	.	CAWGGEQFF	TGTGCCTGGGGTGGTGAGCAGTTCTTC
.	TRBV30	TRBJ1-1	.	CAWSVLPNTEAFF	TGTGCCTGGAGTGTCCTTCCGAACACTGAAGCTTTCTTT
TRBD1	TRBV28	TRBJ2-7	.	CASSQNPGQGSYEQYF	TGTGCCAGCAGTCAAAATCCGGGACAGGGGTCCTACGAGCAGTACTTC
.	TRBV7-2	TRBJ2-1	.	CASSLWNPLEQFF	TGTGCCAGCAGCTTGTGGAACCCTCTGGAGCAGTTCTTC
TRBD2	TRBV12-3/TRBV12-4	TRBJ2-1	few	CASSSSGGAYNEQFF	TGTGCCAGCAGTTCTAGCGGGGGGGCATACAATGAGCAGTTCTTC
.	TRBV30	TRBJ2-3	.	CAWSYRTDTQYF	TGTGCCTGGAGTTACCGCACAGATACGCAGTATTTT
.	TRBV25-1	TRBJ1-6	.	CASSEWVSTPNSPLHF	TGTGCCAGCAGTGAATGGGTCTCAACTCCTAATTCACCCCTCCACTTT
.	TRBV5-1	TRBJ2-7	.	CASSQDFGTYEQYF	TGCGCCAGCAGCCAGGACTTCGGGACCTACGAGCAGTACTTC
.	TRBV6-6	TRBJ2-7	.	CASSYSISGAYEQYF	TGTGCCAGCAGTTACTCGATCTCTGGGGCCTACGAGCAGTACTTC
.	TRBV20-1	TRBJ2-4	.	CALRGRETKNIQYF	TGCGCCCTTCGGGGGCGCGAGACCAAAAACATTCAGTACTTC
.	TRBV27	TRBJ1-1	.	CASSLSHRNPEAFF	TGTGCCAGCAGTTTATCCCACAGGAACCCTGAAGCTTTCTTT
.	TRBV4-2	TRBJ1-2	.	CASSQAIWGYGYTF	TGTGCCAGCAGCCAAGCTATTTGGGGCTATGGCTACACCTTC
.	TRBV4-1	TRBJ2-7	.	CASSHLPGVGEQYF	TGCGCCAGCAGCCACCTACCGGGGGTTGGCGAGCAGTACTTC
.	TRBV29-1	TRBJ1-2	.	CSVEVRGGYTF	TGCAGCGTTGAAGTTCGAGGCGGCTACACCTTC
.	TRBV7-9	TRBJ2-2	.	CASSKDRTGELFF	TGTGCCAGCAGCAAAGACAGGACCGGGGAGCTGTTTTTT
TRBD2	TRBV9	TRBJ2-1	.	CASSGPGLFPNEQFF	TGTGCCAGCAGCGGGCCGGGACTATTTCCCAATGAGCAGTTCTTC
.	TRBV7-9	TRBJ2-7	.	CASSSAGQASYEQYF	TGTGCCAGCAGCTCAGCGGGACAGGCTTCCTACGAGCAGTACTTC
.	TRBV7-9	TRBJ2-2	.	CASRLGAELFF	TGTGCCAGCAGGCTAGGGGCCGAGCTGTTTTTT
.	TRBV20-1	TRBJ2-2	.	CSAKSRGKWGTGELFF	TGCAGTGCTAAGTCCCGGGGAAAATGGGGCACCGGGGAGCTGTTTTTT
.	TRBV13	TRBJ2-5	.	CASSLEHSQETQYF	TGTGCCAGCAGCTTAGAGCACTCCCAAGAGACCCAGTACTTC
.	TRBV20-1	TRBJ2-7	.	CSAGPDRPIYEQYF	TGCAGTGCCGGCCCTGACAGACCAATCTACGAGCAGTACTTC
TRBD1	TRBV29-1	TRBJ1-2	few	CSVPGQNYGYTF	TGCAGCGTTCCGGGACAGAACTATGGCTACACCTTC
.	TRBV15	TRBJ1-1	.	CATSAGRGNTEAFF	TGTGCCACCAGCGCAGGGCGGGGGAACACTGAAGCTTTCTTT
TRBD1	TRBV9	TRBJ1-2	.	CASSVTGLGYTF	TGTGCCAGCAGCGTGACAGGGTTAGGCTACACCTTC
.	TRBV7-9	TRBJ1-2	.	CASSLAYGDRIYGYTF	TGTGCCAGCAGCTTAGCATATGGCGACAGGATCTATGGCTACACCTTC